This TCR beta chain was sequenced for a study of glioma-infiltrating T cells. The study, taken as a whole, reports: Very few CDR3 sequences were shared between tissue and blood. Above-expected tissue-blood divergence occurred in all gliomas, most in low-grade ones.

Amplification of TCR alpha and beta CDR3 regions from RNA used iRepertoire nested multiplex PCR. Input was roughly 100-450 ng of tissue mRNA or PBMC total RNA. Via MiXCR, TCRdb re-called the multiplex PCR reads, giving one row per CDR3 protein. The sample carries some 90,000 distinct CDR3 sequences, 35% to 45% recorded once. This clonotype was observed many times. Antigen specificity is unknown. The V gene lost 1 base and the J gene lost 3 bases, with 10 bases spanning the gap. Germline values: CDR1 LGHDT, CDR2 YNNKEL (reference sequence). The CDR3 is made up of 14 amino acids. The material sequenced was glioma tissue, nonneoplastic brain tissue, or PBMCs (not recorded which). J is TRBJ2-7 and V is TRBV3-1, with no clear D. The receptor comes from a human donor with low-grade glioma or glioblastoma, undergoing nonglioma brain surgery, or in good health (not recorded which). CDR3 sequence: CASSQGPGIYEQYF. The CDR3 DNA is TGTGCCAGCAGCCAAGGGCCTGGAATCTACGAGCAGTACTTC.